This T cell receptor beta chain was identified during a study of cytomegalovirus exposure and HLA in healthy donors. Overall study context: There were tens of millions of unique TCRs (from HLA-typed donors) in an early data release.

Vbeta (60) and Jbeta (13) primers were used in the PCR. Only in-frame clones appear in the TCRdb table, and some are missing; sequencing was by immunoSEQ multiplex PCR. The table lists around 200,000 clones, approximately 85% of them singletons. Broader study findings: HLA allele associations emerged for around 15,000 TCR beta sequences in a later analysis, at 0.05 false discovery rate. Follow-up analysis later connected one missense variant in DCLRE1C with trimming of TCR beta V- and J-genes.

This clone was detected once. What it binds is not known. Sequenced input: PBMCs. This TCR was recovered from a woman aged 45-60 years in good health and CMV-seronegative.

As DNA, the CDR3 is TGCGCCAGCAGCTTGGCCCCCGAGGGCGGCCAAGAGACCCAGTACTTC. This translates into CASSLAPEGGQETQYF. The V gene is TRBV5-1, the J gene TRBJ2-5, with a possible D match to TRBD2 (5 bases). Trimming stripped 0 bases from V and 1 base from J, with 13 bases between. This CDR3 has 16 amino acids. Germline loops: CDR1 SGHRS, CDR2 YFSETQ. The full variable domain, rest sourced from reference TRBV5-1 and TRBJ2-5, is KAGVTQTPRYLIKTRGQQVTLSCSPISGHRSVSWYQQTPGQGLQFLFEYFSETQRNKGNFPGRFSGRQFSNSRSEMNVSTLELGDSALYLCASSLAPEGGQETQYFGPGTRLLVL.